These T cell receptor beta chains were read from a single sample in a study of blood T cell repertoires in COVID-19. Sequenced by immunoSEQ multiplex PCR; TCRdb stores in-frame clones only, minus some. The table has around 260,000 clones, over 75% seen once; the top ten hold 1.1%. Input material: PBMCs or T cells enriched from blood (not recorded which). The receptor set was obtained from a woman in her twenties or thirties who had recovered from COVID-19. The CDR3 runs from the conserved cysteine through the conserved F or W. A D gene is named only where the DNA matches it firmly. Only part of the rows carry a size: once, few, many, or a class if the clone is expanded.

v_call	clone_size	d_call	j_call	cdr3_aa	cdr3_nt
TRBV7-3	.	TRBD2	TRBJ2-1	CASSLAGTSGRGLNNEQFF	TGTGCCAGCAGCTTGGCCGGGACTAGCGGGAGAGGGCTGAACAATGAGCAGTTCTTC
TRBV14	.	TRBD2	TRBJ2-7	CASSQDWWRGGLAGSYEQYF	TGTGCCAGCAGCCAAGACTGGTGGAGAGGTGGACTAGCGGGGTCCTACGAGCAGTACTTC
TRBV7-9	.	TRBD2	TRBJ2-2	CASSLTRDYNTGELFF	TGTGCCAGCAGCTTAACCCGGGACTATAACACCGGGGAGCTGTTTTTT
TRBV5-1	.	TRBD1	TRBJ1-4	CASSLVGQENEKLFF	TGCGCCAGCAGCTTGGTTGGACAGGAGAATGAAAAACTGTTTTTT
TRBV4-3	.	.	TRBJ2-7	CASSQAEHNRVRSYEQYF	TGCGCCAGCAGCCAAGCAGAACATAACAGGGTTCGCTCCTACGAGCAGTACTTC
TRBV7-9	.	.	TRBJ1-4	CASTLLRGGPNEKLFF	TGTGCCAGCACCCTCCTAAGAGGGGGACCTAATGAAAAACTGTTTTTT
TRBV5-1	.	TRBD1	TRBJ1-4	CASSSGTANEKLFF	TGCGCCAGCAGCTCAGGGACAGCAAATGAAAAACTGTTTTTT
TRBV5-1	once	TRBD1	TRBJ1-1	CASSPGQDHTEAFF	TGCGCCAGCAGCCCAGGACAGGACCACACTGAAGCTTTCTTT
TRBV6-5	.	.	TRBJ2-3	CASSFRQFSSTDTQYF	TGTGCCAGCAGTTTTCGACAGTTCTCTAGCACAGATACGCAGTATTTT
TRBV9	.	.	TRBJ1-3	CASSVFGSSGNTIYF	TGTGCCAGCAGCGTATTCGGTAGCTCTGGAAACACCATATATTTT
TRBV28	.	TRBD1	TRBJ2-7	CASSSPGQPTGEQYF	TGTGCCAGCAGCTCTCCGGGACAGCCGACGGGGGAGCAGTACTTC
TRBV5-3	.	.	TRBJ1-3	CARSFCRWASGNTIYF	TGTGCCAGAAGCTTTTGTCGGTGGGCCTCTGGAAACACCATATATTTT
TRBV28	.	.	TRBJ1-2	CASSLGDGYTF	TGTGCCAGCAGTTTGGGAGATGGCTACACCTTC
TRBV15	.	.	TRBJ2-1	CATSRDRTTYNEQFF	TGTGCCACCAGCAGGGACCGGACAACCTACAATGAGCAGTTCTTC
TRBV7-3	.	.	TRBJ2-1	CASSLVQGSYNEQFF	TGTGCCAGCAGCTTGGTACAGGGATCCTACAATGAGCAGTTCTTC
TRBV5-1	once	TRBD1	TRBJ2-1	CASSLLSTGAENEQFF	TGCGCCAGCAGCTTGTTATCTACAGGGGCGGAGAATGAGCAGTTCTTC